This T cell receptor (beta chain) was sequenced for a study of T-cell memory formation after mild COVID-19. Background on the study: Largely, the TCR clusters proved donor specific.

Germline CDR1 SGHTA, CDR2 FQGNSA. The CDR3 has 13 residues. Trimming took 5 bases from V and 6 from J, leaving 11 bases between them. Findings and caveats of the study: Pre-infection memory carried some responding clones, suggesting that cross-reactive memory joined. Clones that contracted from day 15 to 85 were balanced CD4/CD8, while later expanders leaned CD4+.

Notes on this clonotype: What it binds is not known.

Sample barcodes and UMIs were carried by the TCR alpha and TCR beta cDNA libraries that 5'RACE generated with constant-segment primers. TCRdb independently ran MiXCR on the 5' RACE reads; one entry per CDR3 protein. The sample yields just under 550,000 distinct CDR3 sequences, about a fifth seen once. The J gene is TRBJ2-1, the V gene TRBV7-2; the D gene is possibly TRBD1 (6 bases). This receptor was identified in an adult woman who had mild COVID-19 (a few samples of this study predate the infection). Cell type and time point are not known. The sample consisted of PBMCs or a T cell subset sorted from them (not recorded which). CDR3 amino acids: CASSRGHPNEQFF. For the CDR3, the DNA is TGTGCCAGCAGCAGGGGACACCCCAATGAGCAGTTCTTC.